This TCR beta chain emerged from a study of Ad26.COV2.S vaccination and SARS-CoV-2 variants. Study in general: Vaccine-arm donor from the placebo-controlled COV1001 Ad26.COV2.S trial. Administration of Ad26.COV2.S was intramuscular, either once or twice 56 days apart. Points from the study as a whole: Spike-specific responses of CD8+ and CD4+ T cells were reported to display substantial breadth after vaccination.

Stated treatment: some 20 received Ad26.COV2.S at low or high dose, single or two shots; about 5 received placebo; per-sample allocation not given. The investigators took samples on day 63 after the first vaccine or placebo injection. It was Wuhan-strain SARS-CoV-2 spike that the Ad26 vaccine vector expressed. Measured with immunoSEQ multiplex PCR; TCRdb has only the in-frame clones, and not every one. The sample yields about 480,000 clones, around 85% seen once. As for this clone: Antigen: not known.

V lost 6 bases and J 10 bases, leaving 13 bases between the germline ends. This CDR3 is 12 amino acids long. The germline V gene has CDR1 MNHEY and CDR2 SVGAGI. Sequencing used peripheral blood, obtained in a trial of Ad26.COV2.S vaccine versus placebo. The sequence derives from a person aged 18 to 65 who received the Ad26.COV2.S COVID-19 vaccine or a placebo. The J gene is TRBJ2-1, the V gene TRBV6-5; D gene ambiguous. The CDR3 bases are TGTGCCAGCAGCCAACCGCGGATGGAGCAGTTCTTC. It codes for CASSQPRMEQFF.